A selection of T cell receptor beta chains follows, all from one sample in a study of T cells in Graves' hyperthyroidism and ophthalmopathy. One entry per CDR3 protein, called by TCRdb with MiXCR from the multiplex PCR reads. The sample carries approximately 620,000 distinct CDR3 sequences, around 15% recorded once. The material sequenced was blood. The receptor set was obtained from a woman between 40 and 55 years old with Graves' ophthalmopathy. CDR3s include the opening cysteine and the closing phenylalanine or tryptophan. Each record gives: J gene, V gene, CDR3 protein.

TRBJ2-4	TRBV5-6	CASSALGVQAKNIQYF
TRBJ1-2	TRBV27	CASRPDRVTGYTF
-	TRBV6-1	CASSEASGPYNEQYF
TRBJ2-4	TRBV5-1	CASSPGTGGKNIQYF
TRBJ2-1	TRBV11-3	CASSLGGGFSYNEQFF
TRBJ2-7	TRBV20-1	CSARGGGSTYEQYF
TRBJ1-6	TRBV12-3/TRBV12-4	CASSPGPTLHF
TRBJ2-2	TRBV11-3	CASSPGGGLNTGELFF
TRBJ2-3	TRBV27	CASTDGVTSTDTQYF
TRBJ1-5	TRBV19	CASSTDRGRNQPQHF
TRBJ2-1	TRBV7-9	CASSIGTGAYNEQFF
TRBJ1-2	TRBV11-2	CASSGSGRPYGYTF
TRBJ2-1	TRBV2	CASTLQGLLAGVGEQFF
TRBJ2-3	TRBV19	CASSPGSEADTQYF
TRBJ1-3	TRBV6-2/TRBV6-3	CATRALTVAGPTGNTIYF
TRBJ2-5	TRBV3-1	CASSRRGVQETQYF
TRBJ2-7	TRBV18	CASSPIVASGIDEQYF
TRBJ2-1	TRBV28	CASSAGTRYNEQFF
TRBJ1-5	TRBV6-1	CASSEAATGSHF
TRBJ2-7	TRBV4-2	CASSQEDRASSYEQYF
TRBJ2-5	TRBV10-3	CAISGPTGAGARALEPQETQYF
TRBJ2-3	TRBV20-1	CSVRDLFTDTQYF
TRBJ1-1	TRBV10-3	CAIRGGGVEAFF
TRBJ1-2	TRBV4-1	CASSPQGPLNYGYTF
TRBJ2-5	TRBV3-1	CASSQDVGYQETRYF
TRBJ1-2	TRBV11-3	CASSLVGAGTF
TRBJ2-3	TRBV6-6	CASSYERGRRPDTQYF
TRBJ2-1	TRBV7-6	CASSPRPGFEQFF
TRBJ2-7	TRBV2	CASSESLAGPYEQYF
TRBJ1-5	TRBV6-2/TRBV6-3	CASSSDRAGAQPQHF
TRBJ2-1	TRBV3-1	CASSQAVPGDEQFF
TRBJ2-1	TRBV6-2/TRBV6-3	CASRGTSGVYNEQFF
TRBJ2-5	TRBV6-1	CASSRLAGGQQTQYF
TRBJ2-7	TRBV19	CASTLKSGDEQYF
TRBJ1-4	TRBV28	CASSAPDREKLFF
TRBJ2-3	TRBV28	CASNPTGPQVGADTQYF
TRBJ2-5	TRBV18	CASSPMGGETQYF
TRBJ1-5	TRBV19	CASSPLIGGSGQPQHF
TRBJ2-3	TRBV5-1	CASSLGQGSWTDTQYF
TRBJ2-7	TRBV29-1	CSVAPGSYEQYF
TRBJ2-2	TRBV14	CASSQLWRGNTGELFF